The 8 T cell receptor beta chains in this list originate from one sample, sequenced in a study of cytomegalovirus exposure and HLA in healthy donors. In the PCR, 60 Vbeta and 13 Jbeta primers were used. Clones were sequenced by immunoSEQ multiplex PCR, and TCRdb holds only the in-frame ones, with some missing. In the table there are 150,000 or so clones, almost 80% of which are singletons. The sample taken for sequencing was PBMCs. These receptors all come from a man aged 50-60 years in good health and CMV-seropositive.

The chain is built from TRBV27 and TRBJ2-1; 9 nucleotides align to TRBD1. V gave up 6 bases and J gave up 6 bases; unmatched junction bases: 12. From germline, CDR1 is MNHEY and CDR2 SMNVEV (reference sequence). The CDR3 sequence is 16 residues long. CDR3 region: CASRGLRQGVRNEQFF. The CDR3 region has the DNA TGTGCCAGCAGGGGGCTTAGACAGGGGGTTCGCAATGAGCAGTTCTTC.

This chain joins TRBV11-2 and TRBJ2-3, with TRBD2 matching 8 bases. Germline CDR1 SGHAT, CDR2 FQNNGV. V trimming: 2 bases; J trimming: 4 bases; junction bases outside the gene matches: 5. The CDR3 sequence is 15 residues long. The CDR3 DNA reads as TGTGCCAGCAGCTTACCGGGGGGGCGCCCAGATACGCAGTATTTT. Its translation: CASSLPGGRPDTQYF.

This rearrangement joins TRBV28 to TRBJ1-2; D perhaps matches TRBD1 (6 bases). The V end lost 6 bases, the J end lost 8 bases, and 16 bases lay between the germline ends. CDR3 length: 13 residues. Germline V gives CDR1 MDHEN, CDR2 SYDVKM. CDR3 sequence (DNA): TGTGCCAGCAGAAAACAGGGAACGTTCGGCTACACCTTC. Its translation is CASRKQGTFGYTF.

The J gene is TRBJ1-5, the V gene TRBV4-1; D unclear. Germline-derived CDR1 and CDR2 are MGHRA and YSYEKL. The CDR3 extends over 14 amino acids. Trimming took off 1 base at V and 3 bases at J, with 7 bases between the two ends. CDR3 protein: CASSQVSVNQPQHF. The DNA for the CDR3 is TGCGCCAGCAGCCAAGTCTCGGTCAATCAGCCCCAGCATTTT.

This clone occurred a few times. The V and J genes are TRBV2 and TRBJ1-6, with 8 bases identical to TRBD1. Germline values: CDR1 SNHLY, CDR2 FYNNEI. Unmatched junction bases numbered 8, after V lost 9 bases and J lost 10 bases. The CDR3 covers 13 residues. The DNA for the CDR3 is TGTGCCAGTTTACGAGACAGGGGATCACCCCTCCACTTT. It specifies CASLRDRGSPLHF.

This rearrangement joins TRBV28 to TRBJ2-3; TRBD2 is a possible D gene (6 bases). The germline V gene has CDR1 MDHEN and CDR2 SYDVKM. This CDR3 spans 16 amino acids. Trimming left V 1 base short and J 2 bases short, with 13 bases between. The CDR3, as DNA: TGTGCCAGCAGTTTATCCGGTAGCGGTTTCACAGATACGCAGTATTTT. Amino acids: CASSLSGSGFTDTQYF.

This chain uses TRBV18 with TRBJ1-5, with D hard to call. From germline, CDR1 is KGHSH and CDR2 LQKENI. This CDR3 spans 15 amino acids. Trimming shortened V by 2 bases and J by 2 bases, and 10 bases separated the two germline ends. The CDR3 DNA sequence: TGTGCCAGCTCACCAGGCAGTAATGGCAATCAGCCCCAGCATTTT. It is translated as CASSPGSNGNQPQHF.

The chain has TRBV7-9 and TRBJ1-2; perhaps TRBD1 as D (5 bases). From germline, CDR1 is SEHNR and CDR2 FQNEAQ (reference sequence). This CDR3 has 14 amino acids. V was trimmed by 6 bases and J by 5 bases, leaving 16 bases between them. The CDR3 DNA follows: TGTGCCAGCAGTCCAATGGCAGGGTCGTATGGCTACACCTTC. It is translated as CASSPMAGSYGYTF.